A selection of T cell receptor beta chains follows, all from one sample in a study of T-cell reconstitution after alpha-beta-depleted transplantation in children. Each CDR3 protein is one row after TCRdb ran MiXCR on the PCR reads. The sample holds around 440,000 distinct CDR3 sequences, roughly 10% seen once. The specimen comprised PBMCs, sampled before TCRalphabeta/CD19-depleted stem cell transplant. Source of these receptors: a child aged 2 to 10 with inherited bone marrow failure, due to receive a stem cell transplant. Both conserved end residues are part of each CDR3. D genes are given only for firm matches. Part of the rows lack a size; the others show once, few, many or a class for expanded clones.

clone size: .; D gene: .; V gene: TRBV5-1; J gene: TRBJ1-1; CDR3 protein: CASSLYPVEGVAFF; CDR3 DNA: TGCGCCAGCAGCTTGTACCCAGTAGAAGGGGTAGCTTTCTTT
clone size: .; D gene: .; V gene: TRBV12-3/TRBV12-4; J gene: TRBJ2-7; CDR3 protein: CASSRRGLEQYF; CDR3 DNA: TGTGCCAGCAGCCGCCGAGGCCTTGAGCAGTACTTC
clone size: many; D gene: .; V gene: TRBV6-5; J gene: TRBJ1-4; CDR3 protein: CASSYWSGGRGKLFF; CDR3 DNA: TGTGCCAGCAGTTACTGGTCCGGCGGGCGTGGAAAACTGTTTTTT
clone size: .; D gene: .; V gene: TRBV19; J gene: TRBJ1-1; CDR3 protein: CASSMAGVPLNTEAFF; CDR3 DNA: TGTGCCAGTAGTATGGCGGGGGTCCCCCTGAACACTGAAGCTTTCTTT
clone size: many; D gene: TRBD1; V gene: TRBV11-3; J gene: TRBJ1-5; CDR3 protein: CASSVNQVAGGNQPQHF; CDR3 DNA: TGTGCCAGCAGCGTAAACCAGGTGGCAGGGGGGAATCAGCCCCAGCATTTT
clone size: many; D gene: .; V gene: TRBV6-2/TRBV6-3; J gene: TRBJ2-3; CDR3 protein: CASSFLMGDTQYF; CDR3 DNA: TGTGCCAGCAGTTTTCTGATGGGAGATACGCAGTATTTT
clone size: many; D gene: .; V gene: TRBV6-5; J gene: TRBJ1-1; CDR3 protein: CASSYSGQPTEAFF; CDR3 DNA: TGTGCCAGCAGTTACTCGGGGCAGCCGACTGAAGCTTTCTTT
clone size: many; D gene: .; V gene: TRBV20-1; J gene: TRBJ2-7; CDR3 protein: CSARRGLGEQYF; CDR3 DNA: TGCAGTGCTCGAAGGGGGTTGGGGGAGCAGTACTTC
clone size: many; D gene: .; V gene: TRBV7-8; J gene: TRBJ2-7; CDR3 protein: CASSLNPASFYEQYF; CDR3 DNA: TGTGCCAGCAGCCTCAATCCGGCCAGCTTCTACGAGCAGTACTTC
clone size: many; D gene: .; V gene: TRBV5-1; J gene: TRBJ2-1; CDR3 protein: CASSSLGAASSYNEQFF; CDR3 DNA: TGCGCCAGCAGCTCGTTAGGGGCGGCAAGCTCCTACAATGAGCAGTTCTTC
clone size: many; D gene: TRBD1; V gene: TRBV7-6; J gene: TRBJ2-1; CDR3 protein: CASSPRDREGNEQFF; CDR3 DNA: TGTGCCAGCAGCCCCCGGGACAGGGAGGGCAATGAGCAGTTCTTC
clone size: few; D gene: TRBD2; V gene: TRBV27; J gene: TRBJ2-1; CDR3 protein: CASSSRLAGPHNEQFF; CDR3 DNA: TGTGCCAGCAGTTCCAGACTAGCGGGACCACACAATGAGCAGTTCTTC
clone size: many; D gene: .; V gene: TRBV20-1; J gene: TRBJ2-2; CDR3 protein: CSARFTGELFF; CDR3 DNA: TGCAGTGCTCGGTTTACCGGGGAGCTGTTTTTT
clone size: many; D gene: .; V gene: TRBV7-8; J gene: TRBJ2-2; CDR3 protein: CASSLEHGTGELFF; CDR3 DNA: TGTGCCAGCAGCTTAGAGCATGGCACCGGGGAGCTGTTTTTT
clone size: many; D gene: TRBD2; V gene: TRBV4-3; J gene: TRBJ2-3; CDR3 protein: CASSQELAGHTQYF; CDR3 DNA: TGCGCCAGCAGCCAAGAGTTAGCGGGCCATACGCAGTATTTT
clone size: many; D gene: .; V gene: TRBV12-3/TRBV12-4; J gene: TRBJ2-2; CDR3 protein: CASSYMAGELFF; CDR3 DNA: TGTGCCAGCAGTTATATGGCCGGGGAGCTGTTTTTT
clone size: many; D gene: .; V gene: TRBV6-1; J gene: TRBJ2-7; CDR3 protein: CASSEEGFGFYEQYF; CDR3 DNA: TGTGCCAGCAGCGAGGAGGGCTTTGGTTTCTACGAGCAGTACTTC
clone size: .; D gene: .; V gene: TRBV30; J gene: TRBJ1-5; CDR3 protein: CAWSPEGLSNQPQHF; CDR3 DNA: TGTGCCTGGAGTCCCGAGGGGTTGAGCAATCAGCCCCAGCATTTT
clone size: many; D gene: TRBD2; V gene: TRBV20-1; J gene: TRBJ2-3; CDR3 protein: CSALSGGRTDTQYF; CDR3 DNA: TGCAGTGCCCTGAGCGGCGGGAGAACAGATACGCAGTATTTT
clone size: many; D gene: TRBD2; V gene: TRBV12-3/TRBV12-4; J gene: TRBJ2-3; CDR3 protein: CASSELAGGGDTQYF; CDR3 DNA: TGTGCCAGCAGTGAACTAGCGGGAGGTGGGGATACGCAGTATTTT
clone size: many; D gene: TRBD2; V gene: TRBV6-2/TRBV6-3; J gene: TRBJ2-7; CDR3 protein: CACALAGGYELYEQYF; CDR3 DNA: TGTGCCTGCGCCCTAGCGGGAGGATATGAGCTGTACGAGCAGTACTTC
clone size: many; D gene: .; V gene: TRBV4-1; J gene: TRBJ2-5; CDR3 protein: CASLGGLGETQYF; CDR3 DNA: TGCGCCAGCCTAGGGGGGCTGGGAGAGACCCAGTACTTC
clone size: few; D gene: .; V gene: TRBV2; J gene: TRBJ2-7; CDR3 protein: CAIIYRREQYF; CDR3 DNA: TGTGCCATCATCTACCGTCGCGAGCAGTACTTC
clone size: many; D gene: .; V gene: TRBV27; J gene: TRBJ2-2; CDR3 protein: CASGPGLNTGELFF; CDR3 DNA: TGTGCCAGCGGCCCGGGTTTAAACACCGGGGAGCTGTTTTTT
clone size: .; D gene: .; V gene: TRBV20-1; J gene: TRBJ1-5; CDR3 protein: CSARVPDHQPQHF; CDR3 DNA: TGCAGTGCTAGAGTTCCGGACCATCAGCCCCAGCATTTT
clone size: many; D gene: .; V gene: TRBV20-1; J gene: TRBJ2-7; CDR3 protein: CSARRLGGSYEQYF; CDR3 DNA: TGCAGTGCTAGACGCCTAGGAGGCTCCTACGAGCAGTACTTC
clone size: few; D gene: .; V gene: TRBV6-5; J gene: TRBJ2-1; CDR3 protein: CASSYQGDPYNEQFF; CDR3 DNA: TGTGCCAGCAGTTACCAGGGAGACCCCTACAATGAGCAGTTCTTC
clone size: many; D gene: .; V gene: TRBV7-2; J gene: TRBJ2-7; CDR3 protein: CASSWAPTASYEQYF; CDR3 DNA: TGTGCCAGCAGCTGGGCACCTACCGCCTCATACGAGCAGTACTTC
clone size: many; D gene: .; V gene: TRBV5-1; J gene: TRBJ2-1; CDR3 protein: CASSLDRVYNEQFF; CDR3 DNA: TGCGCCAGCAGCTTGGACAGGGTCTACAATGAGCAGTTCTTC
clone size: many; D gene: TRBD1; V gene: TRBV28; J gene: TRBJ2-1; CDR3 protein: CASSSTGGYNEQFF; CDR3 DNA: TGTGCCAGCAGTTCCACAGGGGGCTACAATGAGCAGTTCTTC
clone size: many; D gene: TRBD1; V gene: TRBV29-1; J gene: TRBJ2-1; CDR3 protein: CSVAASGTVFNEQFF; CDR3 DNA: TGCAGCGTAGCCGCCTCCGGGACAGTATTTAATGAGCAGTTCTTC
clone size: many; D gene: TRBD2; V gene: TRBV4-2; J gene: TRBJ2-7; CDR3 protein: CASARETSGGSYEQYF; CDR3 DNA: TGTGCCAGCGCCAGAGAGACTAGCGGGGGATCCTACGAGCAGTACTTC
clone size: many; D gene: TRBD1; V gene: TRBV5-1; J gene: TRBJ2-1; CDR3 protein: CASSLGWDRDYNEQFF; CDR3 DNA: TGCGCCAGCAGCTTGGGCTGGGACAGGGACTACAATGAGCAGTTCTTC
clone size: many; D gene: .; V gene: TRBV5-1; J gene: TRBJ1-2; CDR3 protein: CASSLESPEGGYTF; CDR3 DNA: TGCGCCAGCAGCTTGGAGTCCCCGGAGGGGGGCTACACCTTC
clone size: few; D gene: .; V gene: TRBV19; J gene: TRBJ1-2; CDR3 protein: CASSIRNGYTF; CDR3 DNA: TGTGCCAGTAGTATTCGGAATGGCTACACCTTC
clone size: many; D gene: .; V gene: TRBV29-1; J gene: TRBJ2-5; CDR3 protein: CSVEGGASKETQYF; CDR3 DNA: TGCAGCGTTGAAGGAGGCGCTTCGAAAGAGACCCAGTACTTC
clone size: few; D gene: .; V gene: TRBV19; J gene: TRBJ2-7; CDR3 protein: CASSMRGLSYEQYF; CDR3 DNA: TGTGCCAGTAGTATGCGGGGGCTGTCGTACGAGCAGTACTTC
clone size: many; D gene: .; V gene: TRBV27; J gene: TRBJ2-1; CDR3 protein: CASSLGLVSYNEQFF; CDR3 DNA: TGTGCCAGCAGTTTGGGTTTAGTTTCCTACAATGAGCAGTTCTTC
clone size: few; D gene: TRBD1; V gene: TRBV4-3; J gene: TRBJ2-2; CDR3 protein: CASSQGQGPTGELFF; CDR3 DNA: TGCGCCAGCAGCCAAGGACAGGGGCCCACCGGGGAGCTGTTTTTT
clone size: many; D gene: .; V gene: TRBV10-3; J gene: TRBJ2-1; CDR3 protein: CAISESPQDSFSYNEQFF; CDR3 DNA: TGTGCCATCAGTGAGTCTCCCCAGGACAGCTTCTCCTACAATGAGCAGTTCTTC
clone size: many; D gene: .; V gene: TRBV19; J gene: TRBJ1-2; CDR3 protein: CASSSRLGGVYGYTF; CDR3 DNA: TGTGCCAGTAGTTCTCGACTAGGAGGAGTATATGGCTACACCTTC
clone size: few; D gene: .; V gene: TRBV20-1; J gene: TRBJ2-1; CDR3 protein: CSARERETLYEQFF; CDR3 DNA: TGCAGTGCTAGAGAACGGGAGACGTTGTATGAGCAGTTCTTC
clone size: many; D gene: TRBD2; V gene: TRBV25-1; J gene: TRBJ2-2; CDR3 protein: CASSEALAGNTGELFF; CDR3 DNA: TGTGCCAGCAGTGAAGCGCTAGCGGGTAACACCGGGGAGCTGTTTTTT
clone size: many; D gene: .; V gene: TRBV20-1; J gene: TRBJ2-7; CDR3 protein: CSAQGTLSYEQYF; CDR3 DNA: TGCAGTGCCCAAGGGACACTCTCCTACGAGCAGTACTTC
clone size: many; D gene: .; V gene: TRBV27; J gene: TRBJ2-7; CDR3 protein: CASSLRVAEQYF; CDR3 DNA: TGTGCCAGCAGTTTGAGGGTGGCCGAGCAGTACTTC
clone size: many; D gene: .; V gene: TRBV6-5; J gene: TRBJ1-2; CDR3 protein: CASSYSSGNYGYTF; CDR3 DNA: TGTGCCAGCAGTTACTCTTCCGGGAACTATGGCTACACCTTC
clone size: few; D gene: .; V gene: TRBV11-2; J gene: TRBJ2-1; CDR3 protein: CASSQINSNEQFF; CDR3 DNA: TGTGCCAGCAGCCAAATCAACAGCAATGAGCAGTTCTTC
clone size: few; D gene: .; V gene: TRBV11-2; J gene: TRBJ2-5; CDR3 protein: CASSPRGFQETQYF; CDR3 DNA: TGTGCCAGCAGCCCTAGGGGCTTTCAAGAGACCCAGTACTTC
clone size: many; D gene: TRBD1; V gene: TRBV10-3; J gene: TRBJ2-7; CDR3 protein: CAISELGGTGIYEQYF; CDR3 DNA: TGTGCCATCAGTGAGTTGGGAGGGACAGGGATCTACGAGCAGTACTTC
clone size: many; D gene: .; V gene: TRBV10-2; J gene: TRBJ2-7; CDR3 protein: CASSGTLYEQYF; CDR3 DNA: TGCGCCAGCTCCGGGACCCTCTACGAGCAGTACTTC
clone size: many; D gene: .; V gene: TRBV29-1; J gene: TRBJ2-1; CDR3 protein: CSLRGRGSYNEQFF; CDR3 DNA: TGCAGCCTCAGGGGGAGGGGCTCCTACAATGAGCAGTTCTTC
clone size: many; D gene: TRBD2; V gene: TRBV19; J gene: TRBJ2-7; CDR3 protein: CASSVRLAGYEQYF; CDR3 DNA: TGTGCCAGTAGTGTTCGACTAGCGGGTTACGAGCAGTACTTC
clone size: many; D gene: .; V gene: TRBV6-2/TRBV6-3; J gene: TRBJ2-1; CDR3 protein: CASSYRSEGGEQFF; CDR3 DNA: TGTGCCAGCAGTTACCGATCCGAGGGCGGTGAGCAGTTCTTC
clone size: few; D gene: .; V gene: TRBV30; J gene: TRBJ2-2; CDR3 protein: CAWGTRNTGELFF; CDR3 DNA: TGTGCCTGGGGGACGAGGAACACCGGGGAGCTGTTTTTT
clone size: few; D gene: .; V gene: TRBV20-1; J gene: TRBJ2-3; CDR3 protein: CSAPRLDGTDTQYF; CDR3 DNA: TGCAGTGCCCCGAGACTAGATGGCACAGATACGCAGTATTTT